This T cell receptor beta chain was sequenced in a study of cytomegalovirus exposure and HLA in healthy donors. Both 60 Vbeta primers and 13 Jbeta primers went into the PCR. This table comes from immunoSEQ multiplex PCR, and its TCRdb copy is limited to in-frame clones, with some not included. The sample yields approximately 140,000 clones, nearly 80% seen once. The J segment lost 5 bases and the V segment lost 2 bases, leaving 7 bases of the junction unmatched. CDR3 length: 14 amino acids. CDR1 and CDR2 from the germline V gene are SGHRS and YFSETQ. Donors were ostensibly healthy at sampling, although undocumented immune exposures were probable.

Sequenced sample: PBMCs. This chain connects TRBV5-1 to TRBJ2-7, with 7 nucleotides matching TRBD2. The source is a male donor in good health and CMV-seronegative. The chain's CDR3 is CASSLESGTNEQYF. In nucleotides, the CDR3 is TGCGCCAGCAGCTTAGAATCCGGGACTAACGAGCAGTACTTC.